This entry lists 10 T cell receptor beta chains sequenced from one sample in a study of cytomegalovirus exposure and HLA in healthy donors (dated by TCRdb to about 2017). Libraries were made using the immunoSEQ multiplex PCR assay. A mixture of 60 forward primers for TCR Vbeta segments and 13 reverse primers for TCR Jbeta segments was used in the multiplex PCR. Not all clones reach the TCRdb copy of this immuneACCESS table, which keeps in-frame sequences only. Checked studies attribute under half of the gap to unresolved V genes and leave the rest unexplained. Across this sample there are approximately 120,000 clones, with 76% seen only once. Of the sample, 7% to 9% falls within the top ten clones. Sequenced input: PBMCs. These receptors originate from a woman in her forties or fifties in good health and CMV-seropositive.

The sample holds many counts of this clone. J is TRBJ2-7 and V is TRBV13, with D maybe TRBD1 (6 bases). The CDR3 contains 14 residues. Germline assignment: CDR1 PRHDT and CDR2 FYEKMQ (reference sequence). V lost 6 bases, J lost 1 base, and 13 bases lay in between. This CDR3 reads CASRARGASYEQYF. CDR3 DNA: TGTGCCAGCAGGGCCAGGGGAGCTTCCTACGAGCAGTACTTC.

This rearrangement joins TRBV11-2 to TRBJ2-5; a weak D match, TRBD2 (5 bases). Germline V gene data show CDR1 as SGHAT and CDR2 as FQNNGV. There are 14 residues in the CDR3. V dropped 4 bases and J dropped 5 bases, with 14 bases sitting between them. For the CDR3, the DNA is TGTGCCAGCAGCTCCAGCGGAGTACGGGAGACCCAGTACTTC. It translates to CASSSSGVRETQYF.

The chain has TRBV2 and TRBJ2-3; TRBD1 matches 10 bases. The CDR3 runs 14 residues. Looked up from germline, CDR1 is SNHLY and CDR2 is FYNNEI. J gave up 5 bases and V 4 bases, and 3 bases lay outside the gene matches. The CDR3 here is CASSGQGARDTQYF. The CDR3, as DNA: TGTGCCAGCAGTGGACAGGGGGCAAGAGATACGCAGTATTTT.

The chain employs TRBV11-2 and TRBJ1-5, with TRBD1 matching 7 bases. The junction had 4 bases not matched to a gene; V was cut back by 1 base and J by 4 bases. The germline gives CDR1 SGHAT, CDR2 FQNNGV. The CDR3 is 15 amino acids. CDR3 residues: CASSLVPGGNQPQHF. CDR3 bases: TGTGCCAGCAGCTTAGTTCCAGGGGGAAATCAGCCCCAGCATTTT.

The chain employs TRBV7-3 and TRBJ2-3; 10 bases are shared with TRBD1. Germline V lookup: CDR1 SGHTA, CDR2 FQGTGA. J was trimmed by 3 bases and V by 2 bases; bases with no gene match: 5. The CDR3 is 16 amino acids. The CDR3 loop is CASSLVPGQGTDTQYF. The CDR3 nucleotides read TGTGCCAGCAGCTTAGTCCCGGGACAGGGGACAGATACGCAGTATTTT. Full variable domain (rest looked up from reference TRBV7-3 and TRBJ2-3): GAGVSQTPSNKVTEKGKYVELRCDPISGHTALYWYRQSLGQGPEFLIYFQGTGAADDSGLPNDRFFAVRPEGSVSTLKIQRTERGDSAVYLCASSLVPGQGTDTQYFGPGTRLTVL.

This chain connects TRBV5-6 to TRBJ2-3; 9 nucleotides align to TRBD2. This CDR3 has 15 amino acids. CDR1 and CDR2 (germline): SGHDT, YYEEEE. Germline trimming cut 5 bases from V and 0 bases from J; bases unmatched to any gene: 4. CDR3 sequence: CASSTSGPSTDTQYF. The CDR3 DNA reads as TGTGCCAGCAGTACTAGCGGGCCCAGCACAGATACGCAGTATTTT.

This chain uses TRBV27 with TRBJ1-2, with TRBD1 as a possible D gene (6 bases). CDR1 and CDR2 from the germline V gene are MNHEY and SMNVEV (reference sequence). The V gene lost 5 bases and the J gene lost 4 bases, with 8 bases spanning the gap. This CDR3 is 12 amino acids long. The CDR3 sequence is CASSPRGYGYTF. The CDR3 DNA reads TGTGCCAGCAGTCCCAGGGGCTATGGCTACACCTTC.

This rearrangement joins TRBV4-1 to TRBJ1-5, with D perhaps TRBD1 (5 bases). CDR3 size: 17 residues. V lost 1 base, J lost 1 base, and 14 bases lay in between. Germline V gene data show CDR1 as MGHRA and CDR2 as YSYEKL. The CDR3 bases are TGCGCCAGCAGCCAAGCAGCCGGAGGGGTAAGCAATCAGCCCCAGCATTTT. It codes for CASSQAAGGVSNQPQHF.

The chain couples TRBV18 to TRBJ2-6, with D possibly being TRBD1 (5 bases). Germline V gene sequence: CDR1 KGHSH, CDR2 LQKENI. V was trimmed by 8 bases and J by 10 bases, leaving 18 bases between them. The CDR3 has 14 amino acids. CDR3 in amino acids: CASHRSDTLNVLTF. The CDR3 region has the DNA TGTGCCAGCCATAGATCGGACACCTTAAACGTCCTGACTTTC.

The gene calls are TRBV29-1 and TRBJ2-5, with 11 bases lining up with TRBD2. Matching the DNA end better, TRBJ2-7 makes the J call doubtful. The CDR3 runs 13 residues. Germline CDR1 reads SQVTM; CDR2 reads ANQGSEA. In nucleotides, the CDR3 is TGCAGCGTGTCTAGCGGGGGGCTCTACGAGCAGTACTTC. It translates to CSVSSGGLYEQYF.